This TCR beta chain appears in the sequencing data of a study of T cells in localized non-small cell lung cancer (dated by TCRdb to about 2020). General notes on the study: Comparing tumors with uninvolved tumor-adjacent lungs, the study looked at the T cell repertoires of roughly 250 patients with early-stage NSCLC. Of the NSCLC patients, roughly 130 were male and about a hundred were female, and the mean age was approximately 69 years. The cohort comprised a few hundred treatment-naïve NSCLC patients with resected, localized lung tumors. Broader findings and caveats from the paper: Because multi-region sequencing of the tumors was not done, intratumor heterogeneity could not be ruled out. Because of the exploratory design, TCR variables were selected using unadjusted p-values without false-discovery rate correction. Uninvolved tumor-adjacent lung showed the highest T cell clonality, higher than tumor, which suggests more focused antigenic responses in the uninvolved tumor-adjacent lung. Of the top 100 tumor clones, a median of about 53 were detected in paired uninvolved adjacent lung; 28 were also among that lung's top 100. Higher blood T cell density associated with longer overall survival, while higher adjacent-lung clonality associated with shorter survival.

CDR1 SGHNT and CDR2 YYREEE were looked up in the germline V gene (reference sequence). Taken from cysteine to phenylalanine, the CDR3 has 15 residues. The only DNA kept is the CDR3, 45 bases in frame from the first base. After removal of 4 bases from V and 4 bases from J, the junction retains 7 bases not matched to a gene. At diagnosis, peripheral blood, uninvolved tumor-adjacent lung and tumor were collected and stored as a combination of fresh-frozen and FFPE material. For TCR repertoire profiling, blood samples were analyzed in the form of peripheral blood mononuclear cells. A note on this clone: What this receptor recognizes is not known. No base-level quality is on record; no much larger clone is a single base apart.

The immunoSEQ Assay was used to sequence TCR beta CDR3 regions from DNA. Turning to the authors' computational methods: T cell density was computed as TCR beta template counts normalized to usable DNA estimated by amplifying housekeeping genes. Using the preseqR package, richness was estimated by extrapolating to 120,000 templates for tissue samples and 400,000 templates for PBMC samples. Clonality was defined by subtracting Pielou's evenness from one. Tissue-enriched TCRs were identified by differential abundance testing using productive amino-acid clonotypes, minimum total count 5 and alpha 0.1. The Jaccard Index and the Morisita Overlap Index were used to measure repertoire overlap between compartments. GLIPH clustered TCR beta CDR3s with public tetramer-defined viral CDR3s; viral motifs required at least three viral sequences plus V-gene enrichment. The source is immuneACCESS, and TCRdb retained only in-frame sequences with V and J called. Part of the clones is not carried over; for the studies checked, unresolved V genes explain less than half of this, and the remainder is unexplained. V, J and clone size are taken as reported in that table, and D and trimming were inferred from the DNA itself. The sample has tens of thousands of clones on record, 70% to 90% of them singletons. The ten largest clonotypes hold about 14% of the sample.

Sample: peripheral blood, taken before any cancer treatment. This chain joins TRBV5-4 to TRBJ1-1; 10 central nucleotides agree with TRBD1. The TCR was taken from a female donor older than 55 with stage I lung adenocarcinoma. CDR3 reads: CASSNADRGRTEAFF. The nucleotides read TGTGCCAGCAGCAACGCAGACAGGGGGCGCACTGAAGCTTTCTTT.